A single sample is the source of the 26 T cell receptor beta chains below, sequenced in a study of tumor and adjacent non-tumor tissue in lung cancer. Three rounds of nested PCR, following a modified ARM-PCR protocol, produced the TCRbeta library. TCRdb re-called the multiplex PCR reads through MiXCR, storing one row per CDR3 protein. The data contain 47,000 or so distinct CDR3 sequences, 64% of them seen just once; the ten biggest clones take up about 30%. No cell sorting was done before RNA was extracted from the tissue. More than 3 cm separated this lung sample from the edge of the tumor. The source material was distant non-tumor lung tissue. These receptors originate from a woman between 65 and 79 years old with non-small cell lung cancer.

As for this clonotype: A read error is possible here, since a much larger clone lies one base away. The chain uses TRBV20-1 and TRBJ2-1, with 8 bases matching TRBD1. Germline CDR1 reads DFQATT; CDR2 reads SNEGSKA (reference sequence). This CDR3 comprises 14 residues. This CDR3 is CTAGQGSISNEQFF. DNA of the CDR3: TGCACTGCTGGACAGGGATCAATTTCCAATGAGCAGTTCTTC.

In its sample, this clonotype is medium-sized (0.01 to 0.1%). The chain uses TRBV6-1 and TRBJ2-3; tentatively, D is TRBD2 (6 bases). Trimming pared 3 bases from V and 5 bases from J, leaving 9 bases between. CDR3 length equals 13 residues. The germline gives CDR1 MNHNS, CDR2 SASEGT. In nucleotides, the CDR3 is TGTGCCAGCAGTGAGGTGCGGGAAGATACGCAGTATTTT. Residues: CASSEVREDTQYF.

With regard to this clonotype: In this CDR3 the conserved last residue, phenylalanine or tryptophan, is missing, so a read error is likely. The V and J genes are TRBV6-5 and TRBJ1-5; 7 bases agree with TRBD1. This CDR3 is 15 amino acids long. CDR1 MNHEY and CDR2 SVGAGI come from the germline V gene. In DNA form, the CDR3 reads TGTGCCAGCACTTTGACAGGGAATAGCAAACAGCCCCAGCATTCT. Its translation is CASTLTGNSKQPQHS.

Worth noting for this clonotype: This sequence may be a read error, since a much larger clone differs from it by one base. This chain uses TRBV5-4 with TRBJ2-5; D perhaps matches TRBD2 (6 bases). Trimming cost V 0 bases and J 2 bases, with 11 bases left between them. The germline V gene has CDR1 SGHNT and CDR2 YYREEE (reference sequence). The CDR3 sequence is 15 residues long. The CDR3 sequence: CASSLGGVDQETQYF. CDR3 bases: TGTGCCAGCAGCTTGGGGGGGGTGGATCAAGAGACCCAGTACTTC.

Ten or more counts support this clonotype. J is TRBJ2-7 and V is TRBV5-1; perhaps TRBD2 as D (7 bases). The CDR3 spans 20 residues. The V gene's germline CDR1 is SGHRS and CDR2 YFSETQ. The V end lost 1 base, the J end lost 4 bases, and 30 bases lay between the germline ends. This chain's CDR3 is CASSLFWDTERGRESYEQYF. The CDR3 nucleotides are TGCGCCAGCAGCTTGTTTTGGGACACCGAACGCGGGAGAGAATCTTACGAGCAGTACTTC.

Only one count was recorded for this clonotype. A much larger clone differs from this one at a single base, so this may be a read error. Without the conserved terminal phenylalanine or tryptophan, this CDR3 likely stems from a read error. The chain is built from TRBV20-1 and TRBJ1-5; TRBD1 matches 7 bases. The V gene's germline CDR1 is DFQATT and CDR2 SNEGSKA (reference sequence). The V and J ends lost 6 bases and 2 bases, in that order; junction bases with no gene match: 10. The CDR3 runs 15 residues. The CDR3 loop reads CSASRGPVGNQPQHY. CDR3 nucleotide sequence: TGCAGTGCGTCTAGGGGGCCGGTAGGCAATCAGCCCCAGCATTAT.

This clonotype appeared a single time. A much larger clone lies one base from this, so it may be a read error. The genes are TRBV7-8 and TRBJ2-1, with unresolved D. Deletions cut 7 bases from V and 8 bases from J, with 12 bases between. The V gene's germline CDR1 is SGHVS and CDR2 FQNEAQ. This CDR3 is built from 12 residues. In DNA, the CDR3 is TGTGCCAGCATCACTCATAGGTATGAGCAGTTCTTC. This translates into CASITHRYEQFF. The entire variable domain, with the rest obtained from reference TRBV7-8 and TRBJ2-1, is as follows: GAGVSQSPRYKVAKRGQDVALRCDPISGHVSLFWYQQALGQGPEFLTYFQNEAQLDKSGLPSDRFFAERPEGSVSTLKIQRTQQEDSAVYLCASITHRYEQFFGPGTRLTVL.

Concerning this clonotype itself: Likely a read error: the CDR3 ends without its conserved phenylalanine or tryptophan. The V gene is TRBV6-2 or TRBV6-3, the J gene TRBJ2-1; 9 positions agree with TRBD2. CDR3 length: 15 amino acids. Germline CDR1 is MNHEY and CDR2 is SVGEGT. The CDR3 here is CANSYGGRESNEQFS. The DNA of the CDR3 is TGTGCCAACAGTTATGGCGGGAGGGAATCAAATGAGCAGTTCTCC.

The rearrangement joins TRBV7-9 to TRBJ1-1; no clear D gene. Germline CDR1 reads SEHNR; CDR2 reads FQNEAQ (reference sequence). This CDR3 comprises 13 residues. The CDR3 here is CTNNLGMASEAFF. The CDR3 DNA is TGTACCAACAACTTAGGAATGGCCAGTGAAGCTTTCTTT.

As for this clonotype: A read error may account for a junction end that differs from germline. The chain uses TRBV24-1 and TRBJ2-1; 13 bases match TRBD2. Looked up from germline, CDR1 is KGHDR and CDR2 is SFDVKD. This CDR3 region has 17 residues. In nucleotides, the CDR3 is TGTCCCACCAGTGATTTTACTTCAGGACTAGCGGGAGACGAGCAGTTCTTC. Encoded protein: CPTSDFTSGLAGDEQFF.

Remarks on this clonotype: One end of the junction fails to match germline, which may point to a read error. This CDR3 reads CVSSRQGGEQYF. The CDR3 bases are TGTGTCAGCAGTCGCCAGGGGGGCGAGCAATACTTC. The chain combines TRBV6-6 with TRBJ2-7; D is perhaps TRBD1 (7 bases). There are 12 residues in the CDR3. Germline lookup yields CDR1 MNHNY and CDR2 SVGAGI (reference sequence).

For this clonotype: The junction differs from germline at one of its ends, possibly a read error. The rearrangement uses TRBV10-3 and TRBJ2-2; 7 positions agree with TRBD1. This CDR3 is built from 15 residues. Germline V gene sequence: CDR1 ENHRY, CDR2 SYGVKD. As DNA, the CDR3 is TGTGCCATCAGGGGACAGAGGGATAACACCAGGGAGCTGTTTTTT. Protein: CAIRGQRDNTRELFF.

As to this clonotype: At one end the junction does not follow the germline gene, possibly because of a read error. The V and J genes are TRBV6-1 and TRBJ2-2; D is possibly TRBD1 (6 bases). CDR3 length: 16 amino acids. CDR1 is MNHNS, CDR2 SASEGT, per germline. This CDR3 is CASGEELRAGAGELFF. The DNA for the CDR3 is TGTGCCAGCGGTGAAGAGTTGAGGGCAGGGGCCGGGGAGCTGTTTTTT.

This clonotype was counted at least ten times. The chain combines TRBV7-9 with TRBJ2-7; 12 positions match TRBD1. V shed 5 bases, J shed 2 bases, and the junction held 7 bases outside the gene matches. The V gene's germline CDR1 is SEHNR and CDR2 FQNEAQ (reference sequence). This CDR3 is built from 16 residues. The CDR3 nucleotides read TGTGCCAGCAGCGCGGGGACAGGGGGCCTAACCTACGAGCAGTACTTC. This encodes CASSAGTGGLTYEQYF.

V usage is TRBV29-1 and J usage is TRBJ1-4, with a tentative D call TRBD1 (5 bases). The V and J ends lost 6 bases and 10 bases respectively, with 21 bases between them. In germline, CDR1 is SQVTM, CDR2 ANQGSEA. The CDR3 is made up of 14 amino acids. CDR3 DNA: TGCAGCGTCGGACGGGAGGGGACTGATGGAAAACTGTTTTTT. Encoded protein: CSVGREGTDGKLFF.

In this sample, this clonotype turned up a few times. At one of its ends the junction is not consistent with the germline gene, which may arise from a read error. The chain uses TRBV29-1 and TRBJ1-3, with a tentative D call TRBD1 (6 bases). This CDR3 is 14 amino acids long. The V gene's germline CDR1 is SQVTM and CDR2 ANQGSEA. In DNA, the CDR3 is TGCAGCGTTTTGTGGGGGGCGAATGGAGACACCGTATATTTT. Protein: CSVLWGANGDTVYF. Supplemented by reference TRBV29-1 and TRBJ1-3, the full variable domain reads SAVISQKPSRDICQRGTSLTIQCQVDSQVTMMFWYRQQPGQSLTLIATANQGSEATYESGFVIDKFPISRPNLTFSTLTVSNMSPEDSSIYLCSVLWGANGDTVYFGEGSWLTVV.

The chain uses TRBV12-3 or TRBV12-4 and TRBJ2-5; D remains ambiguous. The CDR3 is 14 residues long. V lost 6 bases to trimming and J lost 7 bases, with 18 bases between them. The CDR3 DNA sequence: TGTGCCAGCAGCCGCTTAATGGCAGGAGTGACCCAGTACTTC. It yields the protein CASSRLMAGVTQYF.

As regards this clonotype: The junction differs from germline at one of its ends, possibly a read error. The CDR3 loop reads CGVGLYGTDYGYTF. CDR3 DNA sequence: TGTGGTGTTGGACTCTACGGGACGGACTATGGCTACACCTTC. This chain uses TRBV29-1 with TRBJ1-2, with D tentatively TRBD1 (5 bases). Germline V gene sequence: CDR1 SQVTM, CDR2 ANQGSEA. CDR3 length: 14 amino acids. The variable domain in full, with the rest retrieved from reference TRBV29-1 and TRBJ1-2, is SAVISQKPSRDICQRGTSLTIQCQVDSQVTMMFWYRQQPGQSLTLIATANQGSEATYESGFVIDKFPISRPNLTFSTLTVSNMSPEDSSIYLCGVGLYGTDYGYTFGSGTRLTVV.

As concerns this clonotype: Germline and junction disagree at one end, which may indicate a read error. The chain joins TRBV6-5 to TRBJ1-2; possible D gene TRBD1, 5 bases. CDR1 is MNHEY, CDR2 SVGAGI, per germline. The CDR3 consists of 14 residues. The chain's CDR3 is CTRSYQGGNYAYTF. CDR3 nucleotides: TGTACCAGGAGTTACCAGGGAGGGAACTATGCCTACACCTTC.

Note on this clonotype: At one end the junction does not follow the germline gene, possibly because of a read error. The rearrangement joins TRBV10-3 to TRBJ1-1; maybe TRBD1 (5 bases). The CDR3 runs to 13 residues. From germline, CDR1 is ENHRY and CDR2 SYGVKD. CDR3 sequence: CAIRVQDRTEAFF. The CDR3, as DNA: TGTGCCATCAGAGTACAGGATCGGACTGAAGCTTTCTTC.

This clonotype was seen a single time. The conserved phenylalanine or tryptophan normally closing the CDR3 is absent here, so this likely arose from a read error. The chain joins TRBV6-5 to TRBJ2-3, with a possible D match to TRBD2 (6 bases). Per the germline V gene, CDR1 is MNHEY and CDR2 is SVGAGI. The CDR3 is made up of 17 amino acids. With 0 bases removed from V and 11 bases from J, the gap between germline ends came to 24 bases. CDR3 sequence (DNA): TGTGCCAGCAGTTACTCTGGAGGGACTCACTACCCAGTTAGGCAGTATATT. Translation: CASSYSGGTHYPVRQYI.

This chain links TRBV10-2 with TRBJ1-1; no clear D gene. The CDR3 loop spans 14 amino acids. V shed 0 bases and J shed 6 bases, with 11 bases lying between them. Germline V gene sequence: CDR1 WSHSY, CDR2 SAAADI. The CDR3 reads CASSESGSAAEAFF. The CDR3 DNA sequence: TGCGCCAGCAGTGAGTCGGGGAGTGCAGCTGAAGCTTTCTTT.

Only a few counts were recorded for this clonotype. The junction departs from the called germline gene at one end, perhaps through a read error. The chain joins TRBV11-3 to TRBJ2-1; 8 positions match TRBD1. Looked up from germline, CDR1 is SGHNT and CDR2 is YENEEA. The CDR3 is 15 amino acids. In DNA form, the CDR3 reads TGTGCCATCAGCTTAGACACAGGGGGAGGCTATGAGCAGTTCTTC. It translates to CAISLDTGGGYEQFF.

CDR3 coding DNA: TGTGCCAGTGGCAACGGACTGGGAAACAGGCAGTACTTC. Residues: CASGNGLGNRQYF. J is TRBJ2-7 and V is TRBV5-4; a weak D match, TRBD2 (5 bases). The CDR3 contains 13 residues. The germline V gene encodes CDR1 SGHNT and CDR2 YYREEE (reference sequence). The V and J ends lost 8 bases and 9 bases respectively, with 21 bases between them.

About this clonotype itself: This sequence may be a read error, since a much larger clone differs from it by one base. This sequence joins TRBV5-5 and TRBJ1-5; the D gene is possibly TRBD1 (6 bases). The germline gives CDR1 SGHKS, CDR2 YYEKEE (reference sequence). The CDR3 loop spans 14 amino acids. V lost 3 bases and J lost 5, with 12 bases in between. CDR3 in DNA: TGTGCCAGCAGCTCGGAACAGGGACATCAGCCCCAGCATTTT. Amino acid sequence: CASSSEQGHQPQHF.

Comments on this clonotype: This may be a read error, as it is one base from a much larger clone. This sequence joins TRBV28 and TRBJ2-3; the D is unclear. Germline V gene sequence: CDR1 MDHEN, CDR2 SYDVKM. The CDR3 extends over 12 amino acids. Trimming took 11 bases from V and 0 from J, leaving 9 bases between them. The CDR3 DNA sequence: TGTGCCGCCTCGACGAGCACAGATACGCAGTATTTT. Its protein product is CAASTSTDTQYF.